A single sample gave rise to the 30 T cell receptor beta chains below, sequenced in a study of T cell responses to AZD1222 COVID-19 vaccine. Sequencing used immunoSEQ multiplex PCR; TCRdb keeps in-frame clones, though not all of them. The sample shows some 120,000 clones, about 88% of them seen only once. The sequences come from peripheral blood, collected 28 days after the second AZD1222 dose. All receptors come from an adult who received the AZD1222 COVID-19 vaccine.

The genes are TRBV11-2 and TRBJ2-2, with TRBD1 matching over 7 bases. The germline V gene has CDR1 SGHAT and CDR2 FQNNGV. Germline trimming cut 5 bases from V and 4 bases from J; bases unmatched to any gene: 7. The CDR3 runs 15 residues. CDR3 in DNA: TGTGCCAGCAGCAACAGGGGACAGCTCACCGGGGAGCTGTTTTTT. The encoded protein is CASSNRGQLTGELFF.

In the case of this clone: Distinct nucleotide sequences in the sample also encode this CDR3. V gene TRBV3-1 (or the pseudogene TRBV3-2) combines with J gene TRBJ1-2; D uncertain. The CDR3 consists of 12 residues. Germline values: CDR1 LGHDT, CDR2 YNNKEL (reference sequence). V was trimmed by 3 bases and J by 1 base, leaving 3 bases between them. As DNA, the CDR3 is TGTGCCAGCAGCCAGGGTAACTATGGCTACACCTTC. As protein: CASSQGNYGYTF.

The sample holds one count of this clone. This chain connects TRBV3-1 (or the pseudogene TRBV3-2) to TRBJ1-4; D is possibly TRBD1 (5 bases). Germline CDR1 LGHDT, CDR2 YNNKEL (reference sequence). V lost 0 bases and J 14 bases, leaving 16 bases between the germline ends. The CDR3 has 14 residues. The CDR3 region is CASSQDFRGVGLFF. The CDR3 nucleotides are TGTGCCAGCAGCCAAGATTTTCGGGGGGTTGGGCTGTTTTTT.

This chain uses TRBV11-2 with TRBJ1-2, with 7 bases fitting TRBD1. Germline V gene sequence: CDR1 SGHAT, CDR2 FQNNGV. V lost 5 bases and J lost 4; bases outside the gene matches: 13. The CDR3 has 16 residues. CDR3 residues: CASSPTPGGLGYGYTF. CDR3 DNA sequence: TGTGCCAGCAGCCCAACTCCAGGGGGTCTAGGCTATGGCTACACCTTC.

The J gene is TRBJ2-3, the V gene TRBV11-2; TRBD2 aligns across 8 bases. J lost 4 bases, V lost 0 bases, and 12 bases had no gene match. Germline V gene sequence: CDR1 SGHAT, CDR2 FQNNGV. This CDR3 has 18 amino acids. The chain's CDR3 is CASSLENAASGFSDTQYF. Here the CDR3 DNA reads TGTGCCAGCAGCTTAGAGAATGCGGCTAGCGGGTTCTCAGATACGCAGTATTTT. The complete variable domain, with remaining parts taken from reference TRBV11-2 and TRBJ2-3, reads EAGVAQSPRYKIIEKRQSVAFWCNPISGHATLYWYQQILGQGPKLLIQFQNNGVVDDSQLPKDRFSAERLKGVDSTLKIQPAKLEDSAVYLCASSLENAASGFSDTQYFGPGTRLTVL.

V usage is TRBV6-2 or TRBV6-3 and J usage is TRBJ1-5; D might be TRBD1 (6 bases). Trimming pared 4 bases from V and 6 bases from J, leaving 16 bases between. Germline values: CDR1 MNHEY, CDR2 SVGEGT. The CDR3 loop spans 15 amino acids. In DNA, the CDR3 is TGTGCCAGCAGTTGGGGCGGGGGGCGAGGTCAGCCCCAGCATTTT. It yields the protein CASSWGGGRGQPQHF.

The chain combines TRBV30 with TRBJ1-5; D gene uncertain. Germline V gene data show CDR1 as GTSNPN and CDR2 as SVGIG (reference sequence). The CDR3 loop spans 15 amino acids. The V end lost 2 bases, the J end lost 2 bases, and 13 bases lay between the germline ends. The CDR3 bases are TGTGCCTGGAGTAAAGGCCTTGGTGGCAATCAGCCCCAGCATTTT. Translating it yields CAWSKGLGGNQPQHF.

The rearrangement uses TRBV7-9 and TRBJ1-1; the D is unclear. Per the germline V gene, CDR1 is SEHNR and CDR2 is FQNEAQ (reference sequence). V shed 5 bases and J shed 1 base, with 14 bases lying between them. CDR3 length: 15 amino acids. CDR3 in DNA: TGTGCCAGCAGCCCGTTTGCAGGATCGAACACTGAAGCTTTCTTT. Residues: CASSPFAGSNTEAFF.

The J gene is TRBJ1-1, the V gene TRBV7-9, with TRBD1 as a possible D gene (5 bases). This CDR3 contains 14 residues. V lost 5 bases, J lost 1 base, and 11 bases lay in between. CDR1 and CDR2 from the germline V gene are SEHNR and FQNEAQ (reference sequence). In nucleotides, the CDR3 is TGTGCCAGCAGCACGGGACGCGGGAACACTGAAGCTTTCTTT. It is translated as CASSTGRGNTEAFF. Combining the CDR3 with reference TRBV7-9 and TRBJ1-1 gives the whole variable domain DTGVSQNPRHKITKRGQNVTFRCDPISEHNRLYWYRQTLGQGPEFLTYFQNEAQLEKSRLLSDRFSAERPKGSFSTLEIQRTEQGDSAMYLCASSTGRGNTEAFFGQGTRLTVV.

This clone is a singleton in its sample. The chain carries TRBV18 and TRBJ2-6; TRBD2 is a possible D gene (5 bases). The CDR3 loop spans 15 amino acids. CDR1 KGHSH and CDR2 LQKENI come from the germline V gene. Trimming took off 2 bases at V and 2 bases at J, with 7 bases between the two ends. CDR3 protein: CASSPGRAGANVLTF. The CDR3, as DNA: TGTGCCAGCTCACCAGGGAGAGCTGGGGCCAACGTCCTGACTTTC.

This chain joins TRBV27 and TRBJ1-4, with a tentative D call TRBD1 (6 bases). The CDR3 has 16 residues. The germline gives CDR1 MNHEY, CDR2 SMNVEV (reference sequence). V lost 2 bases to trimming and J lost 5 bases, with 15 bases between them. For the CDR3, the DNA is TGTGCCAGCAGTTTAAGTTGGGGGCGAGGGAATGAAAAACTGTTTTTT. It codes for CASSLSWGRGNEKLFF.

This chain's CDR3 is CASSQDFKPYSNQPQHF. In DNA, the CDR3 is TGCGCCAGCAGCCAAGATTTCAAACCATATAGCAATCAGCCCCAGCATTTT. V gene TRBV4-1 combines with J gene TRBJ1-5, with D uncertain. Germline CDR1 and CDR2: MGHRA and YSYEKL. The CDR3 has 17 amino acids. The germline V and J ends were trimmed by 0 bases and 0 bases, with 12 bases remaining between them.

CDR3: CASSSFTGATYEQYF. For the CDR3, the DNA is TGTGCCAGTAGTAGCTTTACAGGGGCTACCTACGAGCAGTACTTC. V is TRBV19 and J is TRBJ2-7; 7 bases are a match to TRBD1. The V and J ends lost 4 bases and 2 bases, in that order; junction bases with no gene match: 8. CDR1 is LNHDA and CDR2 is SQIVND in the germline V gene (reference sequence). This CDR3 is built from 15 residues.

This clone was detected once. The genes are TRBV7-2 and TRBJ1-6, with 10 bases lining up with TRBD1. Germline loops: CDR1 SGHTA, CDR2 FQGNSA. The V and J ends lost 2 bases and 10 bases, in that order; junction bases with no gene match: 8. This CDR3 spans 16 amino acids. The CDR3 sequence is CASSLSRDRGYSPLHF. The CDR3 nucleotides read TGTGCCAGCAGCTTAAGCCGGGACAGGGGATACTCACCCCTCCACTTT. The entire variable domain, with the rest obtained from reference TRBV7-2 and TRBJ1-6, is as follows: GAGVSQSPSNKVTEKGKDVELRCDPISGHTALYWYRQSLGQGLEFLIYFQGNSAPDKSGLPSDRFSAERTGGSVSTLTIQRTQQEDSAVYLCASSLSRDRGYSPLHFGNGTRLTVT.

The V and J genes are TRBV7-9 and TRBJ2-7; D perhaps matches TRBD1 (6 bases). The CDR3 has 13 amino acids. Germline-derived CDR1 and CDR2 are SEHNR and FQNEAQ (reference sequence). V dropped 1 base and J dropped 4 bases, with 8 bases sitting between them. CDR3 in DNA: TGTGCCAGCAGCTTAGAACAGGGTTACGAGCAGTACTTC. Amino acids: CASSLEQGYEQYF. The full variable domain, in which reference TRBV7-9 and TRBJ2-7 provide the parts outside the CDR3, is DTGVSQNPRHKITKRGQNVTFRCDPISEHNRLYWYRQTLGQGPEFLTYFQNEAQLEKSRLLSDRFSAERPKGSFSTLEIQRTEQGDSAMYLCASSLEQGYEQYFGPGTRLTVT.

The V and J genes are TRBV29-1 and TRBJ2-2; tentative D call: TRBD2 (6 bases). Germline CDR1 SQVTM, CDR2 ANQGSEA. The CDR3 extends over 13 amino acids. The V gene lost 8 bases and the J gene lost 2 bases, with 12 bases spanning the gap. CDR3 coding DNA: TGCAGCATCGAGGGAGGCAACACCGGGGAGCTGTTTTTT. Its protein product is CSIEGGNTGELFF.

This chain uses TRBV10-1 with TRBJ1-1; the D gene is possibly TRBD1 (5 bases). Trimming shortened V by 3 bases and J by 1 base, and 15 bases separated the two germline ends. The CDR3 sequence is 16 residues long. Germline CDR1 is WNHNN and CDR2 is SYGVQD (reference sequence). The CDR3 sequence is CASSDFGAGRNTEAFF. In DNA, the CDR3 is TGCGCCAGCAGTGACTTTGGGGCAGGACGGAACACTGAAGCTTTCTTT.

The V and J genes are TRBV5-1 and TRBJ2-3; 11 bases map to TRBD2. Germline CDR1 is SGHRS and CDR2 is YFSETQ. V dropped 0 bases and J dropped 0; count of bases not matched to a gene: 0. The CDR3 covers 16 residues. CDR3 DNA: TGCGCCAGCAGCTTGGGACTAGCGGGGAGCACAGATACGCAGTATTTT. Residues: CASSLGLAGSTDTQYF.

V usage is TRBV3-1 (or the pseudogene TRBV3-2) and J usage is TRBJ1-3; D not resolved. CDR1 and CDR2 from the germline V gene are LGHDT and YNNKEL (reference sequence). CDR3 length: 12 amino acids. V lost 4 bases and J 6 bases, leaving 7 bases between the germline ends. Written as DNA, the CDR3 is TGTGCCAGCAGCCGACGGGCAAACACCATATATTTT. Its protein product is CASSRRANTIYF.

The rearrangement uses TRBV3-1 (or the pseudogene TRBV3-2) and TRBJ1-2; TRBD1 matches at 10 bases. Germline V CDR1 and CDR2: LGHDT, YNNKEL (reference sequence). V lost 0 bases and J lost 5; bases outside the gene matches: 3. CDR3 length equals 15 residues. The CDR3 reads CASSQDRDRGYGYTF. The CDR3 coding sequence is TGTGCCAGCAGCCAAGACCGGGACAGGGGATATGGCTACACCTTC.

The chain recombines TRBV29-1 with TRBJ1-2, with 9 bases matching TRBD1. Germline V gives CDR1 SQVTM, CDR2 ANQGSEA. Unmatched junction bases numbered 1, after V lost 2 bases and J lost 3 bases. The CDR3 consists of 13 residues. The CDR3 bases are TGCAGCGTTGAAACAGGGGGCCACTATGGCTACACCTTC. This sequence encodes CSVETGGHYGYTF. Full variable domain (outside the CDR3, taken from reference TRBV29-1 and TRBJ1-2): SAVISQKPSRDICQRGTSLTIQCQVDSQVTMMFWYRQQPGQSLTLIATANQGSEATYESGFVIDKFPISRPNLTFSTLTVSNMSPEDSSIYLCSVETGGHYGYTFGSGTRLTVV.

The chain uses TRBV28 and TRBJ1-5, with D possibly being TRBD1 (6 bases). V dropped 2 bases and J dropped 7 bases, with 21 bases sitting between them. The V gene's germline CDR1 is MDHEN and CDR2 SYDVKM. The CDR3 is 17 residues long. The CDR3: CASSLKGGTGMGQPQHF. As DNA, the CDR3 is TGTGCCAGCAGTTTAAAGGGCGGTACAGGGATGGGCCAGCCCCAGCATTTT. Combining the CDR3 with reference TRBV28 and TRBJ1-5 gives the whole variable domain DVKVTQSSRYLVKRTGEKVFLECVQDMDHENMFWYRQDPGLGLRLIYFSYDVKMKEKGDIPEGYSVSREKKERFSLILESASTNQTSMYLCASSLKGGTGMGQPQHFGDGTRLSIL.

This clone was seen only once. This chain connects TRBV20-1 to TRBJ1-2; maybe TRBD1 (5 bases). Trimming took off 0 bases at V and 8 bases at J, with 7 bases between the two ends. CDR1 and CDR2 (germline): DFQATT, SNEGSKA (reference sequence). This CDR3 has 11 residues. The CDR3 loop is CSAREGPGYTF. The CDR3 nucleotides read TGCAGTGCTAGAGAGGGACCCGGCTACACCTTC.

This chain uses TRBV25-1 with TRBJ1-2, with 7 bases fitting TRBD1. The V segment lost 6 bases and the J segment 0 bases; nucleotides outside the gene matches: 10. The germline gives CDR1 MGHDK, CDR2 SYGVNS. The length of the CDR3 is 16 residues. The DNA of the CDR3 is TGTGCCAGCAGCATAGGGGGCGTCAGCACTAACTATGGCTACACCTTC. Protein: CASSIGGVSTNYGYTF.

The CDR3 DNA follows: TGTGCCAGCAAGGTTGTAGGGGGCGCGGACGGGGAGCTGTTTTTT. The encoded protein is CASKVVGGADGELFF. The genes are TRBV6-4 and TRBJ2-2; TRBD1 agrees at 7 bases. V shed 7 bases and J 7 bases; nucleotides not matched to a gene: 12. Germline lookup yields CDR1 MRHNA and CDR2 SNTAGT. The CDR3 extends over 15 amino acids.

This chain links TRBV7-9 with TRBJ2-1, with 7 bases lining up with TRBD2. This CDR3 has 15 amino acids. V trimming: 5 bases; J trimming: 0 bases; junction bases outside the gene matches: 4. From germline, CDR1 is SEHNR and CDR2 FQNEAQ (reference sequence). In DNA, the CDR3 is TGTGCCAGCAGCGCAAGCGGGGTCTCCTACAATGAGCAGTTCTTC. As protein: CASSASGVSYNEQFF.

The CDR3 nucleotides are TGTGCCAGTAACCCCGCAAGCGGGGAGCTGTTTTTT. Residues: CASNPASGELFF. The chain carries TRBV19 and TRBJ2-2, with D unclear. V was shortened by 7 bases and J by 7 bases, with 10 bases between the two germline ends. This CDR3 is built from 12 residues. CDR1 is LNHDA, CDR2 SQIVND, per germline (reference sequence).

The chain's CDR3 is CASSYTGGLGTEAFF. CDR3 nucleotide sequence: TGTGCCAGCAGTTATACAGGGGGCTTGGGCACTGAAGCTTTCTTT. The chain uses TRBV5-5 and TRBJ1-1; TRBD1 matches at 9 bases. The germline CDR1 and CDR2 sequences are SGHKS and YYEKEE (reference sequence). The CDR3 loop spans 15 amino acids. V lost 5 bases to trimming and J lost 4 bases; unmatched junction nucleotides: 9.

The V gene is TRBV7-9, the J gene TRBJ1-4; D is ambiguous. The CDR3 contains 14 residues. Germline values: CDR1 SEHNR, CDR2 FQNEAQ (reference sequence). Between the trimmed V and J ends, which lost 3 bases and 3 bases, there was a span of 8 bases. CDR3 nucleotides: TGTGCCAGCAGCTTGGTCGGAGCTAATGAAAAACTGTTTTTT. It codes for CASSLVGANEKLFF.

The V and J genes are TRBV3-1 (or the pseudogene TRBV3-2) and TRBJ2-7, with TRBD1 matching over 7 bases. Germline V gene lookup returns CDR1 LGHDT and CDR2 YNNKEL (reference sequence). The junction had 9 bases not matched to a gene; V was cut back by 4 bases and J by 3 bases. CDR3 length equals 15 residues. CDR3 amino acids: CASSPDQTGRYEQYF. The CDR3 region has the DNA TGTGCCAGCAGCCCAGACCAGACAGGGCGCTACGAGCAGTACTTC.